A selection of T cell receptor beta chains follows, all from one sample in a study of cytomegalovirus exposure and HLA in healthy donors. Assay: immunoSEQ multiplex PCR; the TCRdb copy retains only in-frame clones and omits some. The sample yields approximately 97,000 clones, roughly 92% seen once. Sample: PBMCs. Receptor source: a woman in her 30s in good health and CMV-seropositive. CDR3s include the opening cysteine and the closing phenylalanine or tryptophan. A D gene is named only where the DNA matches it firmly. Size is stated for part of the rows, as once, few or many counts, or as a class when the clone is expanded.

abundance: NA
j_gene: TRBJ1-1
d_gene: NA
v_gene: TRBV15
len: 13
CDR3nt: TGTGCCACCAGCAGCTGGGGAGGCTCCGAAGCTTTCTTT
CDR3aa: CATSSWGGSEAFF

abundance: NA
j_gene: TRBJ2-2
d_gene: TRBD2
v_gene: TRBV11-2
len: 17
CDR3nt: TGTGCCAGCAGCTCCCGCACTAGCGGGCCGAACACCGGGGAGCTGTTTTTT
CDR3aa: CASSSRTSGPNTGELFF

abundance: NA
j_gene: TRBJ2-3
d_gene: NA
v_gene: TRBV7-3
len: 15
CDR3nt: TGTGCCAGCAGCTTGTTATCAGGGCCCACAGATACGCAGTATTTT
CDR3aa: CASSLLSGPTDTQYF

abundance: NA
j_gene: TRBJ1-1
d_gene: TRBD1
v_gene: TRBV7-9
len: 13
CDR3nt: TGTGCCAGCAGCGCCGACAGGGCCACTGAAGCTTTCTTT
CDR3aa: CASSADRATEAFF

abundance: NA
j_gene: TRBJ2-1
d_gene: NA
v_gene: TRBV11-2
len: 13
CDR3nt: TGTGCCAGCAGCTTGTGGAGGGAGAATGAGCAGTTCTTC
CDR3aa: CASSLWRENEQFF

abundance: NA
j_gene: TRBJ2-5
d_gene: TRBD2
v_gene: TRBV23-1
len: 18
CDR3nt: TGCGCCAGCAGTCAACGAACGATCCCCAGGACTAGCGTCGAGACCCAGTACTTC
CDR3aa: CASSQRTIPRTSVETQYF

abundance: NA
j_gene: TRBJ1-5
d_gene: NA
v_gene: TRBV28
len: 14
CDR3nt: TGTGCCAGCAGTTTGGGAGATAGCAATCAGCCCCAGCATTTT
CDR3aa: CASSLGDSNQPQHF

abundance: NA
j_gene: TRBJ1-3
d_gene: NA
v_gene: TRBV7-2
len: 16
CDR3nt: TGTGCCAGCAGCTTAGGTTCCGGGTTCACTGGAAACACCATATATTTT
CDR3aa: CASSLGSGFTGNTIYF

abundance: NA
j_gene: TRBJ2-1
d_gene: TRBD2
v_gene: TRBV30
len: 14
CDR3nt: TGTGCCTGGAGTGTACGTCTAGCGGGAGGAGAGCAGTTCTTC
CDR3aa: CAWSVRLAGGEQFF

abundance: NA
j_gene: TRBJ1-1
d_gene: NA
v_gene: TRBV9
len: 15
CDR3nt: TGTGCCAGCAGCGGGCCCAGCCGGGGGAACACTGAAGCTTTCTTT
CDR3aa: CASSGPSRGNTEAFF

abundance: NA
j_gene: TRBJ2-3
d_gene: TRBD1
v_gene: TRBV28
len: 16
CDR3nt: TGTGCCAGCAGTGAACACAGGGGCATAGGCACAGATACGCAGTATTTT
CDR3aa: CASSEHRGIGTDTQYF

abundance: NA
j_gene: TRBJ2-3
d_gene: NA
v_gene: TRBV7-2
len: 14
CDR3nt: TGTGCCAGCAGCGAGGGCGCCCTGGGGGATACGCAGTATTTT
CDR3aa: CASSEGALGDTQYF

abundance: NA
j_gene: TRBJ1-4
d_gene: TRBD1
v_gene: TRBV19
len: 17
CDR3nt: TGTGCCAGTAGTAGGACAGGGGGGGTGAGTGTCGGTGAAAAACTGTTTTTT
CDR3aa: CASSRTGGVSVGEKLFF

abundance: NA
j_gene: TRBJ2-3
d_gene: TRBD1
v_gene: TRBV19
len: 13
CDR3nt: TGTGCCAGTAACACAGGGGGACCGGATACGCAGTATTTT
CDR3aa: CASNTGGPDTQYF

abundance: NA
j_gene: TRBJ2-2
d_gene: TRBD2
v_gene: TRBV28
len: 17
CDR3nt: TGTGCCAGCAGTTTATCGGGCCTAGCGGAGAACACCGGGGAGCTGTTTTTT
CDR3aa: CASSLSGLAENTGELFF

abundance: NA
j_gene: TRBJ2-1
d_gene: TRBD2
v_gene: TRBV4-3
len: 17
CDR3nt: TGCGCCAGCAGCCAAGATATCGTATGGCTAGCGGGAGTCGAGCAGTTCTTC
CDR3aa: CASSQDIVWLAGVEQFF

abundance: NA
j_gene: TRBJ2-7
d_gene: NA
v_gene: TRBV4-1
len: 13
CDR3nt: TGCGCCAGCAGGGGAATACAGAGGGACGAGCAGTACTTC
CDR3aa: CASRGIQRDEQYF

abundance: NA
j_gene: TRBJ2-3
d_gene: TRBD2
v_gene: TRBV27
len: 15
CDR3nt: TGTGCCGGCAGTTCCCTAGCGGGAGGTACAGATACGCAGTATTTT
CDR3aa: CAGSSLAGGTDTQYF

abundance: NA
j_gene: TRBJ2-7
d_gene: TRBD2
v_gene: TRBV30
len: 14
CDR3nt: TGTGCCTGGAGTTCTATGGGCGGGAGTTCCGAGCAGTACTTC
CDR3aa: CAWSSMGGSSEQYF

abundance: once
j_gene: TRBJ1-4
d_gene: NA
v_gene: TRBV7-2
len: 14
CDR3nt: TGTGCCAGCAGCTTAGGACAGCGTAATGAAAAACTGTTTTTT
CDR3aa: CASSLGQRNEKLFF

abundance: NA
j_gene: TRBJ2-5
d_gene: NA
v_gene: TRBV21-1
len: 18
CDR3nt: TGTGCCAGCAGCAAAGGTTGCGGGAGGGTACCTTACCAAGAGACCCAGTACTTC
CDR3aa: CASSKGCGRVPYQETQYF

abundance: NA
j_gene: TRBJ1-3
d_gene: TRBD1
v_gene: TRBV6-5
len: 14
CDR3nt: TGTGCCAGCAGTCGGACAGGGAGGGGAGGCACCATATATTTT
CDR3aa: CASSRTGRGGTIYF

abundance: NA
j_gene: TRBJ2-7
d_gene: NA
v_gene: TRBV6-5
len: 14
CDR3nt: TGTGCCAGCAAGCCAGCGGGCTACTCCTACGAGCAGTACTTC
CDR3aa: CASKPAGYSYEQYF

abundance: NA
j_gene: TRBJ2-5
d_gene: TRBD2
v_gene: TRBV19
len: 17
CDR3nt: TGTGCCTCCTCCCGTGGTTCGGGTCTAGCGGGAGTTGAGACCCAGTACTTC
CDR3aa: CASSRGSGLAGVETQYF

abundance: NA
j_gene: TRBJ1-5
d_gene: TRBD1
v_gene: TRBV2
len: 14
CDR3nt: TGTGCCAGCAGTAGGGGACAGTCAAATCAGCCCCAGCATTTT
CDR3aa: CASSRGQSNQPQHF

abundance: NA
j_gene: TRBJ2-7
d_gene: TRBD2
v_gene: TRBV6-6
len: 14
CDR3nt: TGTGCCAGCAGTGCTAGCGGGAGCTCCTACGAGCAGTACTTC
CDR3aa: CASSASGSSYEQYF

abundance: NA
j_gene: TRBJ2-7
d_gene: NA
v_gene: TRBV19
len: 15
CDR3nt: TGTGCCAGTAGTATGGGGGGGCCAACCACCTACGAGCAGTACTTC
CDR3aa: CASSMGGPTTYEQYF

abundance: NA
j_gene: TRBJ2-1
d_gene: TRBD2
v_gene: TRBV13
len: 15
CDR3nt: TGTGCCAGCAGCTTTAGCGGGTTAGACTACAATGAGCAGTTCTTC
CDR3aa: CASSFSGLDYNEQFF

abundance: NA
j_gene: TRBJ1-5
d_gene: TRBD1
v_gene: TRBV9
len: 14
CDR3nt: TGTGCCAGCAGCGCCTCGGACAGGGAACAGCCCCAGCATTTT
CDR3aa: CASSASDREQPQHF

abundance: NA
j_gene: TRBJ1-2
d_gene: TRBD1
v_gene: TRBV6-5
len: 14
CDR3nt: TGTGCCAGCAGTTACATGGGACAGAACTATGGCTACACCTTC
CDR3aa: CASSYMGQNYGYTF

abundance: NA
j_gene: TRBJ2-1
d_gene: TRBD2
v_gene: TRBV5-4
len: 16
CDR3nt: TGTGCCAGCAGCTTGGGAGGACTAGCGGGACAGAATGAGCAGTTCTTC
CDR3aa: CASSLGGLAGQNEQFF

abundance: NA
j_gene: TRBJ2-3
d_gene: TRBD1
v_gene: TRBV28
len: 16
CDR3nt: TGTGCCAGCACTAACCACCGGGCAGGGGGTACAGATACGCAGTATTTT
CDR3aa: CASTNHRAGGTDTQYF

abundance: NA
j_gene: TRBJ2-7
d_gene: NA
v_gene: TRBV7-9
len: 14
CDR3nt: TGTGCCAGCAGCCCTTTTAGCGGCTCCTACGAGCAGTACTTC
CDR3aa: CASSPFSGSYEQYF

abundance: NA
j_gene: TRBJ1-5
d_gene: NA
v_gene: TRBV6-7
len: 13
CDR3nt: TGTGCCAGCAGTTTGGCAGGGGATCAGCCCCAGCATTTT
CDR3aa: CASSLAGDQPQHF

abundance: NA
j_gene: TRBJ1-2
d_gene: TRBD1
v_gene: TRBV6-5
len: 15
CDR3nt: TGTGCCAGCAGTTCCCACAGGGGGTCTGGCTATGGCTACACCTTC
CDR3aa: CASSSHRGSGYGYTF

abundance: once
j_gene: TRBJ2-3
d_gene: TRBD2
v_gene: TRBV6-5
len: 15
CDR3nt: TGTGCCAGCAGTTCCTCTAGCGGGAGCCCAGATACGCAGTATTTT
CDR3aa: CASSSSSGSPDTQYF

abundance: NA
j_gene: TRBJ2-7
d_gene: TRBD2
v_gene: TRBV7-2
len: 16
CDR3nt: TGTGCCAGCAGCTTAATAGCTAGCGGGAGCTTCCACGAGCAGTACTTC
CDR3aa: CASSLIASGSFHEQYF

abundance: NA
j_gene: TRBJ2-7
d_gene: TRBD2
v_gene: TRBV7-2
len: 14
CDR3nt: TGTGCCAGCAGCTTAGCTAGCGGGATCCGCGAGCAGTACTTC
CDR3aa: CASSLASGIREQYF

abundance: NA
j_gene: TRBJ2-1
d_gene: TRBD1
v_gene: TRBV6-5
len: 15
CDR3nt: TGTGCCAGCAGTGCCCTGGACAGGGGTTGGAATGAGCAGTTCTTC
CDR3aa: CASSALDRGWNEQFF

abundance: once
j_gene: TRBJ2-5
d_gene: TRBD2
v_gene: TRBV28
len: 17
CDR3nt: TGTGCCAGCACCTCACTCGGGACTAGCGAATACCAAGAGACCCAGTACTTC
CDR3aa: CASTSLGTSEYQETQYF

abundance: NA
j_gene: TRBJ2-4
d_gene: NA
v_gene: TRBV19
len: 15
CDR3nt: TGTGCCAGTAGTATAGCTTCTCTGGGGAGTCAGATTCAGTACTTC
CDR3aa: CASSIASLGSQIQYF

abundance: once
j_gene: TRBJ2-7
d_gene: TRBD1
v_gene: TRBV6-5
len: 15
CDR3nt: TGTGCCAGCAGTTACTCCCCCGACAGGGGAGTCGAGCAGTACTTC
CDR3aa: CASSYSPDRGVEQYF

abundance: NA
j_gene: TRBJ2-6
d_gene: NA
v_gene: TRBV13
len: 17
CDR3nt: TGTGCCAGCAGCTTTAGGAGTATTGGGGCCGGGGCCAACGTCCTGACTTTC
CDR3aa: CASSFRSIGAGANVLTF

abundance: few
j_gene: TRBJ2-2
d_gene: NA
v_gene: TRBV4-1
len: 18
CDR3nt: TGCGCCAGCAGCCAACTAGACCTAGTGGGAGTCCGAACCGGGGAGCTGTTTTTT
CDR3aa: CASSQLDLVGVRTGELFF

abundance: NA
j_gene: TRBJ2-7
d_gene: NA
v_gene: TRBV10-3
len: 15
CDR3nt: TGTGCCATCAGTAGAGGGTGGGACTCTTCCTACGAGCAGTACTTC
CDR3aa: CAISRGWDSSYEQYF

abundance: NA
j_gene: TRBJ1-2
d_gene: TRBD1
v_gene: TRBV18
len: 18
CDR3nt: TGTGCCAGCTCACCGTTGGGAATTCCGGGACAGGGCAACTATGGCTACACCTTC
CDR3aa: CASSPLGIPGQGNYGYTF